This T cell receptor (beta chain) is from a study of blood T cell repertoires in COVID-19. Overall study: COVID-19 samples, acute and convalescent, were from the United States, Italy and Spain. In each case, the material was cDNA or gDNA derived from T cells, B-cell-depleted T cells, or PBMCs.

Source study methods: Counts of nucleated cells, estimated from reference gene primer amplification, were obtained. Clones were sequenced by immunoSEQ multiplex PCR, and TCRdb holds only the in-frame ones, with some missing. That table is the source of V, J and clone size, and D and trimming were worked out from the DNA. The repertoire consists of 100,000 or so clones, with roughly 90% occurring once and the leading ten covering around 6.5%. V shed 8 bases and J shed 4 bases, with 14 bases lying between them. Per germline, CDR1 SGHNT and CDR2 YYREEE (reference sequence). The length of the CDR3 is 13 residues.

The chain joins TRBV5-4 to TRBJ2-3, with a possible D match to TRBD1 (5 bases). This receptor was identified in a woman aged 60-75 years with acute or convalescent COVID-19. The sequenced material came from peripheral blood. CDR3: CASSPRAADTQYF. Written as DNA, the CDR3 is TGTGCCAGTTCACCCAGGGCGGCAGATACGCAGTATTTT.